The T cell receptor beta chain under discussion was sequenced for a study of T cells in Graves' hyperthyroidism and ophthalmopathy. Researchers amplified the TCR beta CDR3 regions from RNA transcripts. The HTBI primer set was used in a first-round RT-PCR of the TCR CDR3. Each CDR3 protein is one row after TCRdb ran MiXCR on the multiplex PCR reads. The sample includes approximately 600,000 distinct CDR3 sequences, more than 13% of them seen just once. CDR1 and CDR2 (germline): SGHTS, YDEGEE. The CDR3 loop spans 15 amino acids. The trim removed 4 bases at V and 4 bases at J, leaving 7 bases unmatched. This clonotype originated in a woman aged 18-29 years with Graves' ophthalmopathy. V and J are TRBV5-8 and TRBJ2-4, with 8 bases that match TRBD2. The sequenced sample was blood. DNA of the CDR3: TGTGCCAGCAGCCGACCGGGAGGGGAAAAAAACATTCAGTACTTC. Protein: CASSRPGGEKNIQYF.